These T cell receptor beta chains were read from a single sample in a study of identical twins. TCRdb used MiXCR to reprocess the 5' RACE reads, holding one entry per CDR3 protein. Of over 500,000 distinct CDR3 sequences detected, around 20% appear once; the ten largest clones hold 0.8% to 1%. The same sample was also used in a study of T cells expressing NK-cell markers.

Material for sequencing was CD4+ T cells sorted from blood. The receptors were sampled from a woman in her late teens or twenties in good health. Each CDR3 is given with its conserved first and last residue. A D gene is named only where the DNA matches it firmly. Some rows have no size entry. The others give once, few or many, or a class for an expanded clone.

size: few; V: TRBV12-3/TRBV12-4; J: TRBJ1-1; D: NA; DNA: TGTGCCAGCAGCAAAGAGGGACAATGGGCCACTGAAGCTTTCTTT; CDR3: CASSKEGQWATEAFF
size: few; V: TRBV9; J: TRBJ1-1; D: NA; DNA: TGTGCCAGCAGCGTAGTTGACACAGAAGCTTTCTTT; CDR3: CASSVVDTEAFF
size: NA; V: TRBV20-1; J: TRBJ2-7; D: NA; DNA: TGCAGTGCTACTAAGACTCCTCCCTACGAGCAGTACTTC; CDR3: CSATKTPPYEQYF
size: NA; V: TRBV7-9; J: TRBJ2-1; D: TRBD1; DNA: TGTGCCAGCAGCCAAGACAGGGTGTTTAATGAGCAGTTCTTC; CDR3: CASSQDRVFNEQFF
size: few; V: TRBV9; J: TRBJ1-2; D: TRBD1; DNA: TGTGCCAGCAGCCCCTTCCCAGGGACAGGGGAAGGCTACACCTTC; CDR3: CASSPFPGTGEGYTF
size: NA; V: TRBV9; J: TRBJ1-6; D: NA; DNA: TGTGCCAGCAGCGCCACCGGCTCCGGGGCCTCACCCCTCCACTTT; CDR3: CASSATGSGASPLHF
size: NA; V: TRBV12-3/TRBV12-4; J: TRBJ1-2; D: TRBD1; DNA: TGTGCCAGCAGGTTACAGGGGGATCGACCTTATGGCTACACCTTC; CDR3: CASRLQGDRPYGYTF
size: few; V: TRBV6-1; J: TRBJ2-5; D: NA; DNA: TGTGCCAGCCGGACAGTCCTCCAAGAGACCCAGTACTTC; CDR3: CASRTVLQETQYF
size: NA; V: TRBV11-2; J: TRBJ2-7; D: NA; DNA: TGTGCCAGCAGCTTAGGCAAGGGACGGAACCTCTACGAGCAGTACTTC; CDR3: CASSLGKGRNLYEQYF
size: NA; V: TRBV4-3; J: TRBJ1-5; D: NA; DNA: TGCGCCAGCAGCCAAGATTCGCACAATCAGCCCCAGCATTTT; CDR3: CASSQDSHNQPQHF
size: few; V: TRBV5-1; J: TRBJ2-6; D: NA; DNA: TGCGCCAGCAGCGCTTACTCTGGGGCCAACGTCCTGACTTTC; CDR3: CASSAYSGANVLTF
size: few; V: TRBV7-9; J: TRBJ2-1; D: TRBD2; DNA: TGTGCCAGCAGCTTAGCGCGGAATCTAGCGGGAATCGATGAGCAGTTCTTC; CDR3: CASSLARNLAGIDEQFF
size: NA; V: TRBV5-1; J: TRBJ2-5; D: NA; DNA: TGCGCCAGCTGCGTCCGGGACCCCCGAGGAGAGACCCAGTACTTC; CDR3: CASCVRDPRGETQYF
size: NA; V: TRBV6-5; J: TRBJ1-1; D: TRBD1; DNA: TGTGCCAGCAGTTTACTACCTCCAGGGGGTCCCGCCCGGAACACTGAAGCTTTCTTT; CDR3: CASSLLPPGGPARNTEAFF
size: NA; V: TRBV6-1; J: TRBJ2-6; D: NA; DNA: TGTGCCAGCAGACTAGGACCGGACTCCGGCTCTGGGGCCAACGTCCTGACTTTC; CDR3: CASRLGPDSGSGANVLTF
size: NA; V: TRBV27; J: TRBJ2-5; D: NA; DNA: TGTGCCAGCAGTTTGGACGCCCTCGGACGAAAGACCCAGTACTTC; CDR3: CASSLDALGRKTQYF
size: few; V: TRBV12-3/TRBV12-4; J: TRBJ1-2; D: NA; DNA: TGTGCCAGCAGTTTAAGACACGGCTACACCTTC; CDR3: CASSLRHGYTF
size: NA; V: TRBV7-3; J: TRBJ1-1; D: NA; DNA: TGTGCCAGCAGCTTATTTCAGGGGAGCACTGAAGCTTTCTTT; CDR3: CASSLFQGSTEAFF
size: NA; V: TRBV18; J: TRBJ2-1; D: NA; DNA: TGTGCCAGCTCACCTCAGGATATTGAGCAGTTCTTC; CDR3: CASSPQDIEQFF
size: many; V: TRBV11-2; J: TRBJ2-3; D: TRBD2; DNA: TGTGCCAGCAGCTTAGCGGGAGGTATTGGGACAGATACGCAGTATTTT; CDR3: CASSLAGGIGTDTQYF
size: once; V: TRBV15; J: TRBJ2-7; D: TRBD1; DNA: TGTGCCACCAGCAGAGAAGGGGGCGGCTTTTTCTACGAGCAGTACTTC; CDR3: CATSREGGGFFYEQYF
size: few; V: TRBV6-1; J: TRBJ2-1; D: TRBD2; DNA: TGTGCCAGCAGTCTAGCGGGGGGTACGATCCATGAGCAGTTCTTC; CDR3: CASSLAGGTIHEQFF
size: few; V: TRBV7-2; J: TRBJ2-1; D: TRBD1; DNA: TGTGCCAGCAGCTGGGGGACAGGCCACAATGAGCAGTTCTTC; CDR3: CASSWGTGHNEQFF
size: NA; V: TRBV20-1; J: TRBJ1-4; D: TRBD1; DNA: TGCAGTGCTGGGACAGGGGGCCGGAATGAAAAACTGTTTTTT; CDR3: CSAGTGGRNEKLFF